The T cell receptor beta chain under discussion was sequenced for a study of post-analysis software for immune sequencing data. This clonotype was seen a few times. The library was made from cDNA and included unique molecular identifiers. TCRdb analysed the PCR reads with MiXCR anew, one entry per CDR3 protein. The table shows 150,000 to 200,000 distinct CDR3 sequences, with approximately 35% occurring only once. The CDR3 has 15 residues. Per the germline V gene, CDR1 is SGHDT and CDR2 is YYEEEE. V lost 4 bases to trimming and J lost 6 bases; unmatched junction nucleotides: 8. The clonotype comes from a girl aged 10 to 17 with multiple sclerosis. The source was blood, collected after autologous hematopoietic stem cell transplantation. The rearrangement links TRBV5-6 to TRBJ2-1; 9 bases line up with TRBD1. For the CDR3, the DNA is TGTGCCAGCAGCGTACCGGGACAGGGAAGCAATGAGCAGTTCTTC. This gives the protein CASSVPGQGSNEQFF.